The clone carrying this T cell receptor (beta chain) has only a few counts. Its antigen remains unknown. The sample is drawn from a study of identical twins. Study-wide results and caveats: The study found weaker excess twin sharing in beta out-of-frame sequences. Partly confounded zero-insertion analyses could result from invariant MAIT and iNKT cells.

TCRdb ran MiXCR on the 5' RACE reads and lists one entry per CDR3 protein. This sample yields approximately 700,000 distinct CDR3 sequences, of which roughly 18% are seen a single time; under 15% belongs to the top ten. From germline, CDR1 is SEHNR and CDR2 FQNEAQ (reference sequence). The CDR3 is 17 residues long. Trimming took 5 bases from V and 0 from J, leaving 18 bases between them. This sample also appeared in a second study, on T cells expressing NK-cell markers. As reported in that work: Cells sorted as CD3+CD56+NKG2C+, CD3+CD56+NKG2C- and CD3+CD56-NKG2C+ T cells supplied the TCR beta repertoires. Clarity on HCMV specificity was lacking for the expanded NKG2C+ T cell clones.

The chain carries TRBV7-9 and TRBJ2-3; D might be TRBD2 (5 bases). The sequenced material came from PBMCs. This receptor was taken from a woman between 18 and 29 years old in good health. The CDR3 DNA reads TGTGCCAGCAGCACTCTGGGGAGATCCCCCAGCACAGATACGCAGTATTTT. Translation: CASSTLGRSPSTDTQYF.